A single sample is the source of the 3 T cell receptor beta chains below, sequenced in a study of T cells in Graves' hyperthyroidism and ophthalmopathy. The TCR beta CDR3 regions underwent amplification using RNA transcripts as the source. First-round RT-PCR targeting the TCR CDR3 was performed with the HTBI primer set. TCRdb re-called the multiplex PCR reads with MiXCR, one entry per CDR3 protein. The table includes about 250,000 distinct CDR3 sequences, roughly 22% detected once. The sequencing input was blood. These receptors were taken from a man in his thirties or forties with Graves' ophthalmopathy.

In its sample, this clonotype was seen a few times. This chain connects TRBV10-1 to TRBJ2-2, with 10 bases lining up with TRBD2. The CDR3 runs to 15 residues. Per the germline V gene, CDR1 is WNHNN and CDR2 is SYGVQD (reference sequence). The V segment lost 2 bases and the J segment 3 bases; nucleotides outside the gene matches: 0. CDR3 in amino acids: CASSEGLADTGELFF. CDR3 nucleotides: TGCGCCAGCAGTGAGGGACTAGCGGACACCGGGGAGCTGTTTTTT.

The chain employs TRBV5-4 and TRBJ2-3; 12 bases are shared with TRBD2. J gave up 4 bases and V 4 bases, and 19 bases lay outside the gene matches. CDR3 length: 20 amino acids. In germline, CDR1 is SGHNT, CDR2 YYREEE (reference sequence). CDR3 sequence (DNA): TGTGCCAGCAGCCAACCCCCTGTGGCTAGCGGGAGGGTACCCCCAGATACGCAGTATTTT. Protein sequence: CASSQPPVASGRVPPDTQYF.

This clonotype turned up a few times. This chain uses TRBV11-2 with TRBJ1-4; D is possibly TRBD1 (6 bases). Trimming removed 3 bases from V and 3 bases from J, with 8 bases in between. The CDR3 consists of 14 residues. Germline V gene lookup returns CDR1 SGHAT and CDR2 FQNNGV. For the CDR3, the DNA is TGTGCCAGCAGCTTCAGGGGACCTAATGAAAAACTGTTTTTT. Encoded protein: CASSFRGPNEKLFF. The whole variable domain, remainder taken from reference TRBV11-2 and TRBJ1-4, is EAGVAQSPRYKIIEKRQSVAFWCNPISGHATLYWYQQILGQGPKLLIQFQNNGVVDDSQLPKDRFSAERLKGVDSTLKIQPAKLEDSAVYLCASSFRGPNEKLFFGSGTQLSVL.